These 12 T cell receptor beta chains share one sample of origin, sequenced in a study of CD8 T cells in Susac syndrome. RNA, at roughly 0.45 to 1 ug, was reverse transcribed with random hexamers. TCRdb ran MiXCR on the immunoSEQ multiplex PCR reads and lists one entry per CDR3 protein. The data show over 140,000 distinct CDR3 sequences, 95% seen once. Sequencing was performed on CD4+ T cells from PBMCs. All receptors derive from a human donor with Susac syndrome.

This clonotype was counted between two and nine times. The V call is TRBV24-1, the J call TRBJ1-2; D is unresolved. Germline V gene lookup returns CDR1 KGHDR and CDR2 SFDVKD. This CDR3 contains 11 residues. Between the trimmed V and J ends, which lost 3 bases and 5 bases, there was a span of 3 bases. The CDR3 DNA reads as TGTGCCACCAGTGATACGTATGGCTACACCTTC. Translating it yields CATSDTYGYTF.

This rearrangement joins TRBV30 to TRBJ1-6; 8 bases fit TRBD1. The CDR3 extends over 15 amino acids. The germline V gene has CDR1 GTSNPN and CDR2 SVGIG (reference sequence). The V segment lost 0 bases and the J segment 8 bases; nucleotides outside the gene matches: 6. The CDR3 DNA is TGTGCCTGGAGTGTCCGTGGGACAGGATATTCACCCCTCCACTTT. This sequence encodes CAWSVRGTGYSPLHF.

J is TRBJ1-2 and V is TRBV15; no reliable D call. V dropped 2 bases and J dropped 4 bases, with 5 bases sitting between them. Per germline, CDR1 LNHNV and CDR2 YYDKDF (reference sequence). The CDR3 totals 12 residues. The CDR3 sequence: CATSRPGYGYTF. The CDR3 DNA reads as TGTGCCACCAGCAGACCGGGCTATGGCTACACCTTC.

This chain connects TRBV10-3 to TRBJ1-2; TRBD1 is a possible D gene (5 bases). Germline V gene data show CDR1 as ENHRY and CDR2 as SYGVKD. V gave up 2 bases and J gave up 9 bases, with 16 bases separating them. The CDR3 length is 14 residues. The CDR3 spells CAISEGVGPKSYTF. As DNA, the CDR3 is TGTGCCATCAGTGAGGGCGTGGGGCCAAAGAGCTACACCTTC.

The chain carries TRBV30 and TRBJ1-2; 7 positions agree with TRBD1. CDR1 is GTSNPN, CDR2 SVGIG, per germline (reference sequence). V dropped 1 base and J dropped 5; count of bases not matched to a gene: 10. The length of the CDR3 is 15 residues. The CDR3 loop is CAWSEGGPDIYGYTF. The CDR3 nucleotides are TGTGCCTGGAGTGAAGGGGGCCCCGACATTTATGGCTACACCTTC. Together with reference TRBV30 and TRBJ1-2, the CDR3 gives the full variable domain: SQTIHQWPATLVQPVGSPLSLECTVEGTSNPNLYWYRQAAGRGLQLLFYSVGIGQISSEVPQNLSASRPQDRQFILSSKKLLLSDSGFYLCAWSEGGPDIYGYTFGSGTRLTVV.

This clonotype was detected a few times. The V gene is TRBV2, the J gene TRBJ1-2, with D unclear. This CDR3 is built from 12 residues. Trimming cost V 5 bases and J 8 bases, with 12 bases left between them. Germline CDR1 is SNHLY and CDR2 is FYNNEI. The CDR3 coding sequence is TGTGCCAGCAGTCCCCGGACGGGGGGCTACACCTTC. Translation gives CASSPRTGGYTF.

V is TRBV10-3 and J is TRBJ2-1; tentative D call: TRBD1 (6 bases). This CDR3 comprises 13 residues. V was cut by 5 bases and J by 9 bases, with 14 bases left in between. Germline values: CDR1 ENHRY, CDR2 SYGVKD. The CDR3 reads CAISTQGSAEQFF. CDR3 coding DNA: TGTGCCATCAGTACACAGGGATCTGCTGAGCAGTTCTTC.

This clonotype was recorded once. The V and J genes are TRBV10-3 and TRBJ2-5, with D possibly being TRBD1 (6 bases). CDR1 ENHRY and CDR2 SYGVKD come from the germline V gene. V lost 0 bases and J lost 2, with 13 bases in between. This CDR3 region has 16 residues. In DNA, the CDR3 is TGTGCCATCAGTGAGTCATTGCGGACAGAGCAAGAGACCCAGTACTTC. It encodes CAISESLRTEQETQYF.

This clonotype was found once. V gene TRBV30 combines with J gene TRBJ1-1; D not resolved. This CDR3 is 11 amino acids long. Between the trimmed V and J ends, which lost 3 bases and 1 base, there was a span of 3 bases. CDR1 is GTSNPN, CDR2 SVGIG, per germline (reference sequence). The CDR3 region is CAWRKNTEAFF. The CDR3 bases are TGTGCCTGGAGGAAGAACACTGAAGCTTTCTTT.

The chain uses TRBV4-3 and TRBJ1-5, with D perhaps matching TRBD1 (6 bases). Germline loops: CDR1 LGHNA, CDR2 YSLEER. The CDR3 is 14 amino acids. V lost 0 bases to trimming and J lost 7 bases, with 10 bases between them. The CDR3 spells CASSQDRGGQPQHF. CDR3 nucleotides: TGCGCCAGCAGCCAAGATCGAGGGGGACAGCCCCAGCATTTT.

V and J are TRBV18 and TRBJ2-5; unclear D gene. Germline CDR1 KGHSH, CDR2 LQKENI. This CDR3 contains 13 residues. Trimming cost V 1 base and J 5 bases, with 8 bases left between them. In nucleotides, the CDR3 is TGTGCCAGCTCACCACTAGGCACGGAGACCCAGTACTTC. It is translated as CASSPLGTETQYF.

CDR3 nucleotides: TGCGCCAGCAGCCAAGACGACAGGGCGGGTTACGAGCAGTACTTC. Protein: CASSQDDRAGYEQYF. The chain employs TRBV4-3 and TRBJ2-7; TRBD1 matches 7 bases. CDR1 LGHNA and CDR2 YSLEER come from the germline V gene. Germline trimming cut 0 bases from V and 4 bases from J; bases unmatched to any gene: 6. The CDR3 totals 15 residues.